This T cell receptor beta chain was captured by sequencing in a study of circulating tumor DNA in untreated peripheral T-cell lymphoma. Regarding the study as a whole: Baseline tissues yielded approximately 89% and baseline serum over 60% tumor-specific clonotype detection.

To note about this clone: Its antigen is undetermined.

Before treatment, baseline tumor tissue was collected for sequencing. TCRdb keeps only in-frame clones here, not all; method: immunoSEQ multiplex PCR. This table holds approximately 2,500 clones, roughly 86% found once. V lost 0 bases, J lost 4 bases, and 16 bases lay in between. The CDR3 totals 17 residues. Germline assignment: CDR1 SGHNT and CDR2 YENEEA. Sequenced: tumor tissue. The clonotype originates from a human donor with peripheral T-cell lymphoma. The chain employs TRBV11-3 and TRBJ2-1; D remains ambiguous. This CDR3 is CASSLDGGVVRYNEQFF. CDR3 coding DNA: TGTGCCAGCAGCTTAGACGGTGGGGTGGTGCGGTACAATGAGCAGTTCTTC. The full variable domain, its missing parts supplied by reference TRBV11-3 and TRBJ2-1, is EAGVVQSPRYKIIEKKQPVAFWCNPISGHNTLYWYLQNLGQGPELLIRYENEEAVDDSQLPKDRFSAERLKGVDSTLKIQPAELGDSAVYLCASSLDGGVVRYNEQFFGPGTRLTVL.